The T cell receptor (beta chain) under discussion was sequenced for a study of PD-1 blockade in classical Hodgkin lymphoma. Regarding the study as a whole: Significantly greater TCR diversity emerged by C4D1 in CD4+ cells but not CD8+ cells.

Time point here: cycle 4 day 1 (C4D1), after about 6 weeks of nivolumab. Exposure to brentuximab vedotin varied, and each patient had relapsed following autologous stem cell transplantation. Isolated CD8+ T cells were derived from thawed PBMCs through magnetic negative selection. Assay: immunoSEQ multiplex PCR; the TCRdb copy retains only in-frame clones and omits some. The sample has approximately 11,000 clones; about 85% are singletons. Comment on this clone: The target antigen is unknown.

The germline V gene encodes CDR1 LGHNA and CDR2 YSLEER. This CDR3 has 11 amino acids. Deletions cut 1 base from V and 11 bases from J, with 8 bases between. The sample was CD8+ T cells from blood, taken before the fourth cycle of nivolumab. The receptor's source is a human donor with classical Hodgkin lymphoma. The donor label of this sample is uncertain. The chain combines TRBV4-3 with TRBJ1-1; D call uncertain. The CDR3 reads CASSQGSGAFF. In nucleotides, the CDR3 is TGCGCCAGCAGCCAAGGTTCCGGCGCTTTCTTT.